The 9 T cell receptor beta chains in this list originate from one sample, sequenced in a study of monozygotic twins with inflammatory bowel disease. TCRdb reprocessed the 5' RACE reads and keeps a single row for each CDR3 protein, giving no DNA. The sample holds over 200,000 distinct CDR3 sequences. Sequenced material: blood. These receptor sequences come from a human donor with ulcerative colitis or Crohn's disease, or a healthy co-twin of an affected twin (not recorded which).

The CDR3 loop is CSVASLSGGVEQYF. The V gene is TRBV29-1, the J gene TRBJ2-7; the TCRdb D gene call, TRBD1, has no DNA to confirm it. Germline loops: CDR1 SQVTM, CDR2 ANQGSEA. The CDR3 is made up of 14 amino acids.

The chain is built from TRBV19 and TRBJ1-1; as DNA is missing, the TRBD1 call by TCRdb cannot be tested. The CDR3 sequence is 14 residues long. Germline CDR1 LNHDA, CDR2 SQIVND (reference sequence). The CDR3 region is CASSWGTGGTEAFF.

The chain joins TRBV5-1 to TRBJ2-1; TCRdb gives TRBD2 as the D gene, but with no DNA this cannot be confirmed. In germline, CDR1 is SGHRS, CDR2 YFSETQ. This CDR3 comprises 15 residues. CDR3 protein: CASSSLAGVNNEQFF.

V gene TRBV11-2 combines with J gene TRBJ2-1; TCRdb indicates TRBD2, and absent DNA this call remains unverified. The CDR3 consists of 17 residues. The germline V gene has CDR1 SGHAT and CDR2 FQNNGV. This chain's CDR3 is CASSLIRGSALGNEQFF. The variable domain in full, with the rest retrieved from reference TRBV11-2 and TRBJ2-1, is EAGVAQSPRYKIIEKRQSVAFWCNPISGHATLYWYQQILGQGPKLLIQFQNNGVVDDSQLPKDRFSAERLKGVDSTLKIQPAKLEDSAVYLCASSLIRGSALGNEQFFGPGTRLTVL.

This chain connects TRBV6-5 to TRBJ2-5; TCRdb's D call, TRBD1, is unchecked because there is no DNA. This CDR3 contains 13 residues. Germline CDR1 MNHEY, CDR2 SVGAGI. This chain's CDR3 is CASRYRGGETQYF.

CDR3 sequence reads: CASSQGQGTDEQFF. The chain recombines TRBV3-1 with TRBJ2-1; without DNA, the TCRdb call of TRBD1 cannot be checked. CDR3 length: 14 amino acids. The germline gives CDR1 LGHDT, CDR2 YNNKEL (reference sequence).

V and J are TRBV5-1 and TRBJ1-1; there is no DNA to check the TCRdb D call of TRBD1. The CDR3 is made up of 16 amino acids. The germline gives CDR1 SGHRS, CDR2 YFSETQ. CDR3 sequence: CASSLLSTGANTEAFF.

The chain employs TRBV5-1 and TRBJ2-7; the TCRdb call, TRBD2, lacks DNA for checking. Germline CDR1 is SGHRS and CDR2 is YFSETQ. The CDR3 sequence is 16 residues long. The CDR3 is CASSLATAGGSYEQYF.

This rearrangement joins TRBV12-3 or TRBV12-4 to TRBJ2-7; the TCRdb call, TRBD1, lacks DNA for checking. The CDR3 has 13 amino acids. This chain's CDR3 is CASRVSRSYEQYF.